The entry below describes one TCR beta chain. The CDR3 length is 16 residues. The data are from a study of blood T cell repertoires in COVID-19. The wider study: Italy, Spain and the United States were the sources of the convalescent and acute COVID-19 samples.

The authors' processing: Reference gene primer amplification yielded estimated nucleated cell counts. Profiling relied on immunoSEQ multiplex PCR, and the TCRdb table lists in-frame clones only, not all of them. The DNA was the basis for D and trimming; V, J and clone size are from that table. Seen here are 170,000 or so clones, about 86% observed once, and the top ten hold 5.5% to 7%. The receptor's source is a man in his fifties or sixties with active or convalescent COVID-19. The chain links TRBV21-1 to TRBJ2-3; the table's D call, TRBD2, has no DNA check behind it. TRBV21-1 is reported as a pseudogene. Sequenced: peripheral blood. The CDR3 sequence is CASSKRVGREADTQYF. DNA of the CDR3: TGTGCCAGCAGCAAAAGGGTCGGGCGGGAGGCAGATACGCAGTATTTT.